The entry that follows covers one T cell receptor beta chain sequence. Its antigen is undetermined. CDR3 length: 14 amino acids. With 3 bases removed from V and 7 bases from J, the gap between germline ends came to 15 bases. The sample originates from a study of Graves' ophthalmopathy and Graves' hyperthyroidism. General study findings and limits: With 65% to 71% sensitivity and approximately 73% specificity, the model predicted ophthalmopathy progression.

Uncontrolled infections, pregnancy, lactation or other autoimmune diseases led to patient exclusion. The authors amplified TCR beta CDR3 regions, and they did so from RNA transcripts for repertoire sequencing. Second-round multiplex PCR came after a first-round RT-PCR that employed HTBI primers. TCRdb re-called the multiplex PCR reads through MiXCR, storing one row per CDR3 protein. The repertoire has 170,000 or so distinct CDR3 sequences, 30% to 45% of them found once; the top ten carry around 5.8%. The sequence was obtained from a woman in her thirties or forties with Graves' ophthalmopathy. The source material was peripheral blood. The chain recombines TRBV12-3 or TRBV12-4 with TRBJ1-2; D is unresolved. The CDR3 loop reads CASSFPGVRSGYTF. The CDR3 region has the DNA TGTGCCAGCAGTTTCCCCGGGGTGCGTAGTGGCTACACCTTC.